These 18 T cell receptor beta chains were sequenced from one sample in a study of cytomegalovirus exposure and HLA in healthy donors. Primers included in the PCR were 60 Vbeta and 13 Jbeta primers. Sequencing used immunoSEQ multiplex PCR; TCRdb keeps in-frame clones, though not all of them. The table has over 35,000 clones, around 68% seen once; the top ten hold roughly 4%. The material sequenced was PBMCs. All receptors derive from a man aged 40-50 years in good health and CMV-seronegative.

This sequence joins TRBV11-1 and TRBJ2-5; TRBD2 matches 7 bases. Losses at the gene ends were 3 bases for V and 5 bases for J; bases not matched to a gene: 9. Germline V gene lookup returns CDR1 SGHAT and CDR2 FQDESV (reference sequence). CDR3 length: 15 amino acids. CDR3 nucleotide sequence: TGTGCCAGCAGCTTGGGGGACTACTCTCGGGAGACCCAGTACTTC. Its translation is CASSLGDYSRETQYF.

Turning to this clone: This CDR3 is missing its conserved last phenylalanine or tryptophan, likely due to a read error. This rearrangement joins TRBV6-5 to TRBJ1-4, with D unresolved. Trimming pared 6 bases from V and 5 bases from J, leaving 16 bases between. Germline-derived CDR1 and CDR2 are MNHEY and SVGAGI. This CDR3 is built from 15 residues. As DNA, the CDR3 is TGTGCCAGCAGCCCAAACGGGGTCGCCAATGAAAAACTGTTTGTT. Translation: CASSPNGVANEKLFV.

This rearrangement joins TRBV5-4 to TRBJ2-5, with a weak D call TRBD2 (6 bases). The germline V gene has CDR1 SGHNT and CDR2 YYREEE (reference sequence). This CDR3 spans 12 amino acids. Trimming shortened V by 3 bases and J by 3 bases, and 6 bases separated the two germline ends. CDR3 residues: CASSWGEETQYF. For the CDR3, the DNA is TGTGCCAGCAGCTGGGGGGAAGAGACCCAGTACTTC. Complete variable domain (other parts from reference TRBV5-4 and TRBJ2-5): ETGVTQSPTHLIKTRGQQVTLRCSSQSGHNTVSWYQQALGQGPQFIFQYYREEENGRGNFPPRFSGLQFPNYSSELNVNALELDDSALYLCASSWGEETQYFGPGTRLLVL.

The V call is TRBV29-1, the J call TRBJ1-5; TRBD1 agrees at 8 bases. With 6 bases clipped from V and 0 bases from J, the junction kept 10 bases outside the gene matches. This CDR3 has 16 amino acids. Per germline, CDR1 SQVTM and CDR2 ANQGSEA. The CDR3 protein is CSVATGGAYSNQPQHF. CDR3 nucleotides: TGCAGCGTAGCAACAGGGGGAGCCTATAGCAATCAGCCCCAGCATTTT.

The gene calls are TRBV30 and TRBJ2-5; D possibly corresponds to TRBD2 (5 bases). The germline V and J ends were trimmed by 5 bases and 4 bases, with 11 bases remaining between them. The CDR3 runs 12 residues. CDR1 is GTSNPN and CDR2 is SVGIG in the germline V gene (reference sequence). This CDR3 is CAWARGPETQYF. The CDR3 DNA is TGTGCCTGGGCGAGAGGGCCAGAGACCCAGTACTTC.

Sample share makes this clone medium-sized. The chain uses TRBV19 and TRBJ1-5; 8 bases align to TRBD1. With V trimmed by 10 bases and J by 0 bases, 5 bases remained unmatched. CDR3 length: 14 amino acids. The germline CDR1 and CDR2 sequences are LNHDA and SQIVND (reference sequence). In nucleotides, the CDR3 is TGTGCCATCTCGACAGGGGATAGCAATCAGCCCCAGCATTTT. This translates into CAISTGDSNQPQHF.

The chain has TRBV6-4 and TRBJ2-2; D uncertain. CDR1 MRHNA and CDR2 SNTAGT come from the germline V gene. The CDR3 length is 14 residues. V gave up 0 bases and J gave up 3 bases, with 5 bases separating them. CDR3 DNA: TGTGCCAGCAGTGACTCTATAGACACCGGGGAGCTGTTTTTT. It codes for CASSDSIDTGELFF.

CDR3 sequence: CASRDPGGAYEQYF. The CDR3 nucleotides read TGTGCCAGCAGGGATCCGGGGGGAGCCTACGAGCAGTACTTC. J is TRBJ2-7 and V is TRBV7-9, with TRBD2 identical over 7 bases. This CDR3 contains 14 residues. The V and J ends lost 6 bases and 2 bases, in that order; junction bases with no gene match: 7. Germline V gene lookup returns CDR1 SEHNR and CDR2 FQNEAQ (reference sequence).

The rearrangement joins TRBV2 to TRBJ1-6; a possible D gene is TRBD1 (6 bases). The CDR3 is 16 amino acids. Per germline, CDR1 SNHLY and CDR2 FYNNEI. V was shortened by 7 bases and J by 0 bases, with 13 bases between the two germline ends. CDR3 nucleotide sequence: TGTGCCAGCAAAAGGACAGAGAGCTCCTATAATTCACCCCTCCACTTT. As protein: CASKRTESSYNSPLHF.

V gene TRBV2 combines with J gene TRBJ1-1, with a possible D match to TRBD1 (6 bases). Deletions cut 5 bases from V and 3 bases from J, with 10 bases between. Per germline, CDR1 SNHLY and CDR2 FYNNEI. The CDR3 runs to 13 residues. As DNA, the CDR3 is TGTGCCAGCAGTTTATCAGGGGACACTGAAGCTTTCTTT. Protein product: CASSLSGDTEAFF.

The chain uses TRBV19 and TRBJ2-1, with 7 bases matching TRBD2. Germline assignment: CDR1 LNHDA and CDR2 SQIVND (reference sequence). V was clipped by 8 bases and J by 4 bases; unmatched bases: 5. The CDR3 is 13 amino acids. CDR3 residues: CASAAGLYNEQFF. For the CDR3, the DNA is TGTGCCAGTGCAGCGGGGTTATACAATGAGCAGTTCTTC.

The rearrangement uses TRBV28 and TRBJ1-3; D is unresolved. The CDR3 consists of 11 residues. Germline V gene data show CDR1 as MDHEN and CDR2 as SYDVKM. The V end was cut by 5 bases, the J end by 6 bases, with 5 bases between. The CDR3 protein is CASSGPNTIYF. DNA for the CDR3: TGTGCCAGCAGTGGGCCAAACACCATATATTTT.

The rearrangement joins TRBV19 to TRBJ2-3; perhaps TRBD2 as D (6 bases). This CDR3 comprises 13 residues. Looked up from germline, CDR1 is LNHDA and CDR2 is SQIVND (reference sequence). V was trimmed by 5 bases and J by 3 bases, leaving 9 bases between them. DNA for the CDR3: TGTGCCAGTAGTGGCGGAGGGACAGATACGCAGTATTTT. It is translated as CASSGGGTDTQYF.

The chain joins TRBV4-3 to TRBJ1-5, with 9 nucleotides matching TRBD1. V was pared by 0 bases and J by 5 bases, with 8 bases of the junction left unmatched. Germline V CDR1 and CDR2: LGHNA, YSLEER. There are 17 residues in the CDR3. In DNA, the CDR3 is TGCGCCAGCAGCCAAGATAGGGGCACAGGGGGCTATCAGCCCCAGCATTTT. This gives the protein CASSQDRGTGGYQPQHF.

This clone has just a few counts. V and J are TRBV11-2 and TRBJ2-5; 9 bases fit TRBD1. CDR1 is SGHAT, CDR2 FQNNGV, per germline. The CDR3 contains 14 residues. Unmatched junction bases numbered 6, after V lost 5 bases and J lost 5 bases. DNA for the CDR3: TGTGCCAGCAGCCGGGACAGGGTGGGGGAGACCCAGTACTTC. Residues: CASSRDRVGETQYF.

CDR3 DNA: TGTGCCAGCAGCTTAAGGTCAGGGGGCTACGAGCAGTACTTC. Translation gives CASSLRSGGYEQYF. The V gene is TRBV11-2, the J gene TRBJ2-7; 7 bases agree with TRBD1. The CDR3 runs 14 residues. The V gene's germline CDR1 is SGHAT and CDR2 FQNNGV. V dropped 2 bases and J dropped 3; count of bases not matched to a gene: 4.

This clone was recorded once. The rearrangement uses TRBV9 and TRBJ2-7, with 9 bases fitting TRBD2. J lost 1 base, V lost 0 bases, and 5 bases had no gene match. This CDR3 spans 16 amino acids. Germline CDR1 and CDR2: SGDLS and YYNGEE. CDR3 coding DNA: TGTGCCAGCAGCGTAGCAGGAGGACTAGCGTCCTACGAGCAGTACTTC. Translated: CASSVAGGLASYEQYF.

This sequence joins TRBV18 and TRBJ1-1; D unresolved. Germline CDR1 KGHSH, CDR2 LQKENI. The V end lost 2 bases, the J end lost 3 bases, and 13 bases lay between the germline ends. The CDR3 length is 15 residues. For the CDR3, the DNA is TGTGCCAGCTCACCAGTTCGTCAGGTCGACACTGAAGCTTTCTTT. Protein: CASSPVRQVDTEAFF.